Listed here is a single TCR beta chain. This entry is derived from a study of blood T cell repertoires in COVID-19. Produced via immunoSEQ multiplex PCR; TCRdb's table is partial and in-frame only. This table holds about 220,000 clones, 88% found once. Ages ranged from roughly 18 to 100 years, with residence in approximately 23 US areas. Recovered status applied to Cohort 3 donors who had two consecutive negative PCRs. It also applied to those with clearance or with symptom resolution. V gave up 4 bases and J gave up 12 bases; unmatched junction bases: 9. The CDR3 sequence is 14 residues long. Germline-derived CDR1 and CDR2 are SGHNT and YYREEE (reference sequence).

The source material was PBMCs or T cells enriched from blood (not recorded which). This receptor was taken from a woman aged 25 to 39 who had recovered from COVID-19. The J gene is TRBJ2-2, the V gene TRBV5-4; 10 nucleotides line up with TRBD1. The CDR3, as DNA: TGTGCCAGCAGCCTGGGGACAGGGGCGAACAAGCTGTTTTTT. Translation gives CASSLGTGANKLFF.